The source of this T cell receptor beta chain is a study of blood T cell repertoires in COVID-19. Measured with immunoSEQ multiplex PCR; TCRdb has only the in-frame clones, and not every one. The profile shows a few hundred thousand clones, around 81% of them singletons. Specimen: peripheral blood. The clonotype was recovered from a person aged 70 to 85 with COVID-19, enrolled during active disease.

Here the CDR3 DNA reads TGTGCCAGCAGCGCACAGGGGAGAGGGACAGATACGCAGTATTTT. It translates to CASSAQGRGTDTQYF. This chain connects TRBV5-6 to TRBJ2-3; 7 positions match TRBD1. The length of the CDR3 is 15 residues. The ends lost 4 bases at V and 3 bases at J; junction bases unmatched: 8. Germline CDR1 reads SGHDT; CDR2 reads YYEEEE.